The 31 T cell receptor beta chains below were found in one sample sequenced in a study of long-term antiretroviral therapy in people with HIV. A v3.0 immunoSEQ assay was performed at survey level. The repertoire was sequenced with immunoSEQ multiplex PCR; TCRdb's copy has only in-frame clones and lacks some. Of about 21,000 clones in the sample, around 80% are singletons; the top ten hold roughly a tenth. This specimen was unsorted PBMCs, taken 4.1 years after starting antiretroviral therapy. The receptors shown here come from a woman in her forties with HIV.

The chain recombines TRBV30 with TRBJ2-1; D remains unclear. This CDR3 is built from 12 residues. Trimming stripped 1 base from V and 7 bases from J, with 8 bases between. Germline V CDR1 and CDR2: GTSNPN, SVGIG (reference sequence). The CDR3 protein is CAWSAVGNEQFF. CDR3 in DNA: TGTGCCTGGAGTGCCGTCGGGAATGAGCAGTTCTTC.

This sequence joins TRBV9 and TRBJ1-1; no definite D call. The CDR3 totals 13 residues. The germline V gene has CDR1 SGDLS and CDR2 YYNGEE. Between the trimmed V and J ends, which lost 3 bases and 6 bases, there was a span of 12 bases. The CDR3: CASSARGGPEAFF. CDR3 coding DNA: TGTGCCAGCAGCGCCCGGGGTGGGCCTGAAGCTTTCTTT.

The chain's CDR3 is CASSSYRTAPGEQYF. The DNA of the CDR3 is TGTGCCAGCAGCTCCTATCGGACAGCGCCGGGGGAGCAGTACTTC. The genes are TRBV13 and TRBJ2-7; TRBD1 might be the D (6 bases). Trimming cost V 4 bases and J 7 bases, with 20 bases left between them. Germline V gives CDR1 PRHDT, CDR2 FYEKMQ (reference sequence). CDR3 length: 15 amino acids.

The J gene is TRBJ2-1, the V gene TRBV7-9; 11 nucleotides line up with TRBD2. Per germline, CDR1 SEHNR and CDR2 FQNEAQ (reference sequence). The ends lost 5 bases at V and 2 bases at J; junction bases unmatched: 5. The CDR3 spans 16 residues. The CDR3 loop is CASSPTSGRTYNEQFF. The CDR3 DNA reads as TGTGCCAGCAGCCCCACTAGCGGGAGAACCTACAATGAGCAGTTCTTC.

The sample holds a few counts of this clone. The chain combines TRBV19 with TRBJ2-2; D ambiguous. V lost 3 bases and J 6 bases, leaving 8 bases between the germline ends. CDR3 length: 13 residues. CDR1 and CDR2 (germline): LNHDA, SQIVND (reference sequence). The CDR3, as DNA: TGTGCCAGTAGTATGGCCCGACCCGGGGAGCTGTTTTTT. Translated, it gives CASSMARPGELFF.

This clone was seen only once. The rearrangement joins TRBV12-5 to TRBJ2-1, with D unresolved. This CDR3 region has 14 residues. The germline V gene has CDR1 LGHNT and CDR2 FRNRAP. Trimming pared 0 bases from V and 5 bases from J, leaving 8 bases between. The CDR3 protein is CASGLVFIDNEQFF. CDR3 nucleotides: TGTGCTAGTGGTTTGGTATTTATTGACAATGAGCAGTTCTTC.

The rearrangement uses TRBV18 and TRBJ1-1, with no clear D. In germline, CDR1 is KGHSH, CDR2 LQKENI. Trimming took 3 bases from V and 1 from J, leaving 6 bases between them. This CDR3 contains 13 residues. CDR3 nucleotide sequence: TGTGCCAGCTCACCGGAGGCGAACACTGAAGCTTTCTTT. Amino acids: CASSPEANTEAFF.

The chain employs TRBV10-3 and TRBJ1-3; D is uncertain. V shed 0 bases and J shed 0 bases, with 9 bases lying between them. The CDR3 has 16 amino acids. The V gene's germline CDR1 is ENHRY and CDR2 SYGVKD. The CDR3 DNA reads as TGTGCCATCAGTGAGTCGACGGAAAGCTCTGGAAACACCATATATTTT. It is translated as CAISESTESSGNTIYF.

The chain carries TRBV9 and TRBJ2-2, with 12 bases matching TRBD2. In germline, CDR1 is SGDLS, CDR2 YYNGEE. The CDR3 has 16 amino acids. The V and J ends lost 1 base and 5 bases, in that order; junction bases with no gene match: 3. CDR3 region: CASSVLAGGRTGELFF. The CDR3 DNA is TGTGCCAGCAGCGTACTAGCGGGGGGGCGGACCGGGGAGCTGTTTTTT.

The rearrangement uses TRBV7-9 and TRBJ2-7; 9 nucleotides align to TRBD1. V dropped 4 bases and J dropped 5; count of bases not matched to a gene: 9. CDR1 and CDR2 (germline): SEHNR, FQNEAQ (reference sequence). CDR3 size: 15 residues. The CDR3 reads CASSSGQGTRHEQYF. The CDR3 nucleotides are TGTGCCAGCAGCTCGGGACAGGGAACAAGGCACGAGCAGTACTTC. The full variable domain, its missing parts supplied by reference TRBV7-9 and TRBJ2-7, is DTGVSQNPRHKITKRGQNVTFRCDPISEHNRLYWYRQTLGQGPEFLTYFQNEAQLEKSRLLSDRFSAERPKGSFSTLEIQRTEQGDSAMYLCASSSGQGTRHEQYFGPGTRLTVT.

This rearrangement joins TRBV6-1 to TRBJ1-3; weak D call: TRBD1 (5 bases). The CDR3 consists of 13 residues. CDR1 MNHNS and CDR2 SASEGT come from the germline V gene. The V and J ends lost 8 bases and 3 bases respectively, with 11 bases between them. In DNA, the CDR3 is TGTGCCAGCGAGGGGTTTAATGGAAACACCATATATTTT. Encoded protein: CASEGFNGNTIYF.

V usage is TRBV5-4 and J usage is TRBJ2-2, with TRBD2 matching 8 bases. V dropped 4 bases and J dropped 5; count of bases not matched to a gene: 7. The CDR3 loop spans 15 amino acids. The germline V gene has CDR1 SGHNT and CDR2 YYREEE (reference sequence). The chain's CDR3 is CASSLTSGKTGELFF. Here the CDR3 DNA reads TGTGCCAGCAGCCTTACTAGCGGTAAAACCGGGGAGCTGTTTTTT.

The chain recombines TRBV15 with TRBJ1-2; D is possibly TRBD1 (5 bases). Germline CDR1 reads LNHNV; CDR2 reads YYDKDF (reference sequence). The CDR3 is made up of 13 amino acids. With 1 base removed from V and 6 bases from J, the gap between germline ends came to 9 bases. This CDR3 is CATSRGGGDGYTF. CDR3 sequence (DNA): TGTGCCACCAGCAGAGGGGGCGGGGATGGCTACACCTTC.

This rearrangement joins TRBV19 to TRBJ2-3; no definite D call. The V end was cut by 7 bases, the J end by 6 bases, with 8 bases between. This CDR3 region has 11 residues. Germline loops: CDR1 LNHDA, CDR2 SQIVND (reference sequence). Written as DNA, the CDR3 is TGTGCCAGTACAAACGGCGATACGCAGTATTTT. As protein: CASTNGDTQYF.

This rearrangement joins TRBV30 to TRBJ1-2, with unresolved D. Germline CDR1 is GTSNPN and CDR2 is SVGIG (reference sequence). Trimming left V 1 base short and J 5 bases short, with 17 bases between. CDR3 length equals 15 residues. The CDR3 protein is CAWSAPGSGIYGYTF. For the CDR3, the DNA is TGTGCCTGGAGTGCCCCCGGGTCCGGGATATATGGCTACACCTTC. The full variable domain, rest sourced from reference TRBV30 and TRBJ1-2, is SQTIHQWPATLVQPVGSPLSLECTVEGTSNPNLYWYRQAAGRGLQLLFYSVGIGQISSEVPQNLSASRPQDRQFILSSKKLLLSDSGFYLCAWSAPGSGIYGYTFGSGTRLTVV.

This clone was recorded once. Here the CDR3 reads CASKWGENTEAFF. In DNA, the CDR3 is TGTGCCAGCAAATGGGGGGAGAACACTGAAGCTTTCTTT. The chain joins TRBV2 to TRBJ1-1; TRBD1 is a possible D gene (5 bases). CDR1 SNHLY and CDR2 FYNNEI come from the germline V gene. The germline V and J ends were trimmed by 7 bases and 1 base, with 10 bases remaining between them. The CDR3 contains 13 residues.

This clone was detected only a few times. The chain recombines TRBV2 with TRBJ1-6, with D unresolved. This CDR3 has 14 residues. CDR1 is SNHLY, CDR2 FYNNEI, per germline. The V end lost 0 bases, the J end lost 8 bases, and 8 bases lay between the germline ends. Here the CDR3 DNA reads TGTGCCAGCAGTGAAGCGCTTCCCGATTCACCCCTCCACTTT. Its translation is CASSEALPDSPLHF.

The chain employs TRBV27 and TRBJ1-4; D is ambiguous. V was cut by 5 bases and J by 4 bases, with 5 bases left in between. CDR1 and CDR2 (germline): MNHEY, SMNVEV (reference sequence). The CDR3 covers 12 residues. CDR3: CASSQRNEKLFF. As DNA, the CDR3 is TGTGCCAGCAGTCAGCGTAATGAAAAACTGTTTTTT.

V is TRBV5-6 and J is TRBJ2-1; the match to TRBD1 covers 7 bases. From germline, CDR1 is SGHDT and CDR2 YYEEEE. With V trimmed by 2 bases and J by 0 bases, 2 bases remained unmatched. This CDR3 region has 15 residues. The CDR3 sequence is CASSFGDSSYNEQFF. Written as DNA, the CDR3 is TGTGCCAGCAGCTTCGGGGACAGCTCCTACAATGAGCAGTTCTTC. Supplemented by reference TRBV5-6 and TRBJ2-1, the full variable domain reads DAGVTQSPTHLIKTRGQQVTLRCSPKSGHDTVSWYQQALGQGPQFIFQYYEEEERQRGNFPDRFSGHQFPNYSSELNVNALLLGDSALYLCASSFGDSSYNEQFFGPGTRLTVL.

The chain joins TRBV5-6 to TRBJ2-6, with D unresolved. The V gene's germline CDR1 is SGHDT and CDR2 YYEEEE. Between the trimmed V and J ends, which lost 8 bases and 1 base, there was a span of 4 bases. This CDR3 spans 12 amino acids. The CDR3 region is CASMSGANVLTF. The CDR3 DNA is TGTGCCAGTATGTCTGGGGCCAACGTCCTGACTTTC. Full variable domain (outside the CDR3, taken from reference TRBV5-6 and TRBJ2-6): DAGVTQSPTHLIKTRGQQVTLRCSPKSGHDTVSWYQQALGQGPQFIFQYYEEEERQRGNFPDRFSGHQFPNYSSELNVNALLLGDSALYLCASMSGANVLTFGAGSRLTVL.

A note on this clone: Other DNA sequences of this sample code for an identical CDR3. This rearrangement joins TRBV30 to TRBJ2-1; no clear D. V was pared by 0 bases and J by 6 bases, with 3 bases between. The CDR3 is made up of 11 amino acids. In germline, CDR1 is GTSNPN, CDR2 SVGIG (reference sequence). The chain's CDR3 is CAWSVSNEQFF. In DNA, the CDR3 is TGTGCCTGGAGTGTAAGCAATGAGCAGTTCTTC.

The chain employs TRBV15 and TRBJ1-2; D is undetermined. This CDR3 contains 14 residues. V lost 1 base and J 4 bases, leaving 10 bases between the germline ends. The germline V gene encodes CDR1 LNHNV and CDR2 YYDKDF (reference sequence). CDR3 sequence reads: CATSRGPSLYGYTF. Written as DNA, the CDR3 is TGTGCCACCAGCAGAGGACCATCTCTCTATGGCTACACCTTC.

The rearrangement joins TRBV4-2 to TRBJ2-1; 12 positions match TRBD1. The V gene end was trimmed by 0 bases and the J gene end by 5 bases; junction bases not matched to a gene: 2. This CDR3 comprises 16 residues. Germline V gene lookup returns CDR1 LGHNA and CDR2 YNFKEQ. This chain's CDR3 is CASSQDRDRGHNEQFF. For the CDR3, the DNA is TGTGCCAGCAGCCAAGATCGGGACAGGGGGCACAATGAGCAGTTCTTC.

This clone was seen a handful of times. The chain uses TRBV2 and TRBJ1-5, with D possibly TRBD1 on 6 matching bases. The CDR3 length is 16 residues. The germline V gene encodes CDR1 SNHLY and CDR2 FYNNEI. V was pared by 4 bases and J by 0 bases, with 13 bases between. CDR3 sequence: CASSGRAGHSNQPQHF. The CDR3, as DNA: TGTGCCAGCAGTGGCAGGGCGGGACATAGCAATCAGCCCCAGCATTTT.

This clone was seen more than once but under ten times. The chain carries TRBV2 and TRBJ2-3, with D possibly matching TRBD1 (6 bases). The CDR3 is 17 residues long. Trimming pared 10 bases from V and 0 bases from J, leaving 23 bases between. Germline CDR1 and CDR2: SNHLY and FYNNEI. The CDR3: CAIQPGHGIASTDTQYF. In DNA, the CDR3 is TGTGCCATCCAACCGGGACATGGTATTGCTAGCACAGATACGCAGTATTTT. The entire variable domain, with the rest obtained from reference TRBV2 and TRBJ2-3, is as follows: EPEVTQTPSHQVTQMGQEVILRCVPISNHLYFYWYRQILGQKVEFLVSFYNNEISEKSEIFDDQFSVERPDGSNFTLKIRSTKLEDSAMYFCAIQPGHGIASTDTQYFGPGTRLTVL.

This chain connects TRBV5-1 to TRBJ2-7; the D is unclear. There are 14 residues in the CDR3. Germline CDR1 reads SGHRS; CDR2 reads YFSETQ. The V and J ends lost 0 bases and 6 bases respectively, with 13 bases between them. In DNA form, the CDR3 reads TGCGCCAGCAGCTTGGTCCCCCCGGTCCGCGAGCAGTACTTC. Protein: CASSLVPPVREQYF.

The rearrangement joins TRBV5-1 to TRBJ2-3; 10 bases match TRBD2. Per the germline V gene, CDR1 is SGHRS and CDR2 is YFSETQ. Trimming at V came to 3 bases and at J to 3 bases, leaving 7 bases not matched to a gene. The CDR3 consists of 16 residues. The CDR3 DNA reads as TGCGCCAGCAGCTATCTAGCGGGAGCAGGGACAGATACGCAGTATTTT. Its protein is CASSYLAGAGTDTQYF.

This rearrangement joins TRBV5-4 to TRBJ2-5, with 12 bases identical to TRBD2. Germline lookup yields CDR1 SGHNT and CDR2 YYREEE (reference sequence). CDR3 length: 15 residues. With 3 bases clipped from V and 2 bases from J, the junction kept 2 bases outside the gene matches. For the CDR3, the DNA is TGTGCCAGCAGCTCCGGGACTAGCGGGCAAGAGACCCAGTACTTC. It is translated as CASSSGTSGQETQYF.

The chain combines TRBV10-3 with TRBJ2-5, with 9 bases aligning to TRBD1. Trimming removed 5 bases from V and 5 bases from J; junction bases left unmatched: 3. Per the germline V gene, CDR1 is ENHRY and CDR2 is SYGVKD. This CDR3 spans 13 amino acids. The CDR3 sequence: CAISYRGQETQYF. The CDR3 coding sequence is TGTGCCATCAGTTACAGGGGGCAGGAGACCCAGTACTTC.

CDR3 bases: TGTGCCAGCAGTTCGCCCAGCTCTGGGGCCAACGTCCTGACTTTC. It is translated as CASSSPSSGANVLTF. V gene TRBV27 combines with J gene TRBJ2-6; D unclear. Germline CDR1 is MNHEY and CDR2 is SMNVEV (reference sequence). The V and J ends lost 4 bases and 0 bases respectively, with 7 bases between them. This CDR3 has 15 residues.

The gene calls are TRBV30 and TRBJ1-2, with D unclear. Germline values: CDR1 GTSNPN, CDR2 SVGIG (reference sequence). Trimming removed 0 bases from V and 5 bases from J, with 7 bases in between. The CDR3 has 12 residues. This CDR3 reads CAWSVAGYGYTF. The CDR3 nucleotides are TGTGCCTGGAGTGTAGCCGGTTATGGCTACACCTTC.